This TCR beta chain was identified in a study of neurological immune-mediated disorders (dated by TCRdb to about 2019). For context, the study as a whole: Among the approximately 35 multiple sclerosis patients, around 30 had relapsing-remitting MS and 3 had secondary progressive MS. The cohort included approximately 68 subjects: approximately 15 with HAM/TSP, roughly 35 with multiple sclerosis, and around 20 healthy controls. The approximately 96 TCR-beta libraries covered PBMC samples along with longitudinal samples, technical triplicates, and paired sorted CD4+ and CD8+ T-cell subsets. Peripheral blood TCR-beta repertoires from HTLV-I-associated myelopathy (HAM/TSP) patients, multiple sclerosis patients and healthy controls were compared by UMI-based sequencing. Summary of the overall study and its limitations: The MS cluster was not associated with any clinical or MRI features, and the authors stated that larger cohorts are needed. No identical CDR3 amino acid sequences were shared among expanded clones across subjects, suggesting private TCR-beta repertoires in all groups. Phylogenetic analysis grouped repertoires from 18 of 34 MS patients into a cluster of related CDR3 sequences, suggesting a possible repertoire-level signature. TCR clonal expansion was highest in HAM/TSP patients and lowest in MS patients, with MS patients falling below even healthy controls.

For the unsorted PBMC libraries, 2 million PBMCs were stored in RNAlater at -80 degrees C until RNA extraction and were used to generate the libraries. The multiple sclerosis patients were enrolled in a US clinical protocol that used magnetic resonance imaging to evaluate disease progression. Peripheral blood underwent Ficoll-Hypaque density gradient centrifugation to isolate PBMCs, which were then cryopreserved in liquid nitrogen. V loses 5 bases of germline sequence and J loses 6 bases, and the interval between the two ends is 15 bases. From the germline V gene, CDR1 is SGHTA and CDR2 is FQGNSA. The CDR3 contains 14 residues, cysteine and phenylalanine counted. Only CDR3 DNA remains: 42 bases, in frame from the first base. cDNA synthesis used template-switch 5'RACE with a primer carrying a 10-nucleotide random unique molecular identifier tagging each TCR transcript. Every sequencing run covered 15-18 subjects and yielded more than 200 million TCR-beta sequences. The RNeasy kit was used to extract total RNA. Using the KAPA Real-time Library Amplification kit, TCR-beta VDJ regions were amplified with primers for the TCR constant region and the 5'RACE anchor. A first PCR added sample indexes and Illumina adaptors, after which a second PCR increased the library yield. After Ampure bead purification, the TCR product of roughly 650 bp was size-selected on a 2% E-gel SizeSelection system. Library quality was checked on a Bioanalyzer, concentration was measured with Qubit, and libraries were quantified with the Kapa Library Quantification kit before pooling. Paired-end 2 x 150 bp sequencing of the libraries was performed on an Illumina HiSeq 2500. To increase sequence diversity, about 25-31% phiX was spiked into each library pool. Per the original workflow: Quality-filtered reads were processed with the UMI-based MiGEC pipeline, and over 90% of raw TCR sequences were removed by the MiGEC pipeline during error correction. IMGT germline references were used for aligning VDJ genes, and each clonotype was defined as a unique CDR3 amino acid sequence together with its V-J genes. Clonal expansion, Shannon diversity and CDR3 relatedness (CalcPairwiseDistances, ClusterSamples) were evaluated with VDJtools, and phylogenetic trees were built with CLCbio workbench. Expanded clones were defined as having at least 8 unique UMIs, based on coefficient-of-variation modelling across technical triplicates. TCRdb passed the public sequencing reads through fastp at Q25 and MiXCR, retaining productive beta sequences. One record per CDR3 amino acid sequence lists the most common genes and DNA. These V and J calls rely on TCRdb rather than the paper's analysis. A total of about 35,000 distinct CDR3 sequences appear in this sample, 3.5% to 4.5% of them only once. Clones ranked in the top ten supply 2.2% of the sample.

This clonotype was seen at least ten times. Its specific antigen is unknown. Base quality data are lacking; no much larger clone is found one base away. The receptor's source is a man aged 30 to 45 with multiple sclerosis. This sequence uses TRBV7-2 and TRBJ2-3; the D gene is perhaps TRBD2, from 7 matching bases. The sequencing sample was made of PBMCs. The DNA is as follows: TGTGCCAGCAGCGTTCGGGGGGCCGGGGATACGCAGTATTTT. The translation is CASSVRGAGDTQYF.